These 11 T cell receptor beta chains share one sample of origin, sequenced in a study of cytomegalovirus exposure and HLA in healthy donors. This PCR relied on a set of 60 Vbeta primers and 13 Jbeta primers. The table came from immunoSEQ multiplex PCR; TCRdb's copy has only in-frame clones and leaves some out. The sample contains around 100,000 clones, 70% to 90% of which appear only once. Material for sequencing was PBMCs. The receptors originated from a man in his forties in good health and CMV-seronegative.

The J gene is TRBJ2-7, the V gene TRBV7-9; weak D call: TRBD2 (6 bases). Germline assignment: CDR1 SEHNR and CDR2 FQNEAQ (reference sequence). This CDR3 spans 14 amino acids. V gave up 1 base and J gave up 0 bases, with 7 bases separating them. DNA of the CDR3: TGTGCCAGCAGCTTAGGCGGGATCTCCTACGAGCAGTACTTC. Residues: CASSLGGISYEQYF.

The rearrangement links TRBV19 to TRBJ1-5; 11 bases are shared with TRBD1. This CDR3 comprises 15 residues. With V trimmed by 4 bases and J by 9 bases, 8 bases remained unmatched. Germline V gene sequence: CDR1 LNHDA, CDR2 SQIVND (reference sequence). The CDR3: CASSTQGQGDMPQHF. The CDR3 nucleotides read TGTGCCAGTAGTACACAGGGACAGGGGGATATGCCCCAGCATTTT. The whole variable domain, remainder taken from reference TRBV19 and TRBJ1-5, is DGGITQSPKYLFRKEGQNVTLSCEQNLNHDAMYWYRQDPGQGLRLIYYSQIVNDFQKGDIAEGYSVSREKKESFPLTVTSAQKNPTAFYLCASSTQGQGDMPQHFGDGTRLSIL.

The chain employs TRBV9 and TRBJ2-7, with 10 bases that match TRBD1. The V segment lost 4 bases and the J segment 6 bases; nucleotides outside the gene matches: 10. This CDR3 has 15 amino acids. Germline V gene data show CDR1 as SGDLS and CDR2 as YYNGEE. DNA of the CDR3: TGTGCCAGCAGCCCGAGGGACAGGGGAGTTTTCGAGCAGTACTTC. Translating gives CASSPRDRGVFEQYF.

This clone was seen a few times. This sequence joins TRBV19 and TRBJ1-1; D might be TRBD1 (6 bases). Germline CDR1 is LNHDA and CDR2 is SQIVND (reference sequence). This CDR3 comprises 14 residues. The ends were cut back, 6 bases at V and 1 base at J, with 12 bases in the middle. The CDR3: CASSHWTANTEAFF. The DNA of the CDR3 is TGTGCCAGTAGCCACTGGACAGCGAACACTGAAGCTTTCTTT.

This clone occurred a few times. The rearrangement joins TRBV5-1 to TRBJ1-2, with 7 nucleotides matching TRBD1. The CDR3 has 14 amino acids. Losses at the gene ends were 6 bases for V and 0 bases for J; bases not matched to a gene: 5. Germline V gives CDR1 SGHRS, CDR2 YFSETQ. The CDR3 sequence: CASTPGTANYGYTF. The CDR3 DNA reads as TGCGCCAGCACCCCGGGGACAGCTAACTATGGCTACACCTTC.

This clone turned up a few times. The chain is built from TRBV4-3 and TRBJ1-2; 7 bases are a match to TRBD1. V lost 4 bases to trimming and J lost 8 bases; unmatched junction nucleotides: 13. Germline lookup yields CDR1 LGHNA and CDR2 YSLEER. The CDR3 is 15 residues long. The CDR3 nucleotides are TGCGCCAGCAGCCTACGACAGGGAGAAAGCCTCGGCTACACCTTC. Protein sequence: CASSLRQGESLGYTF.

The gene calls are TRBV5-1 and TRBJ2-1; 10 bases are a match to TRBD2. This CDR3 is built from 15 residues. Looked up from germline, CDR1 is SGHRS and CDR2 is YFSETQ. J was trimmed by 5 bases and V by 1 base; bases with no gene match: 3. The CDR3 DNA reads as TGCGCCAGCAGCTTGACTAGCGGGGCGAACAATGAGCAGTTCTTC. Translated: CASSLTSGANNEQFF.

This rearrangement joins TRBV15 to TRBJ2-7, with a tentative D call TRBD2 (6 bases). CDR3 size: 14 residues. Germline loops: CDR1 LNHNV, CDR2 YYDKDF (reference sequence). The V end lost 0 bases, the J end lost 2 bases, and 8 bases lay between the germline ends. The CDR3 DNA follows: TGTGCCACCAGCAGAGACGCGGGGCCCTACGAGCAGTACTTC. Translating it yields CATSRDAGPYEQYF.

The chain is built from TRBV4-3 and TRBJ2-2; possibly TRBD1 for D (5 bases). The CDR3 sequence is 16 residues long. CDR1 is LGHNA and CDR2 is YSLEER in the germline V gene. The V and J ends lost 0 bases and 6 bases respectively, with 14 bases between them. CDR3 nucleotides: TGCGCCAGCAGCCAAGATCCCCCCCCCAGGGCCGGGGAGCTGTTTTTT. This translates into CASSQDPPPRAGELFF.

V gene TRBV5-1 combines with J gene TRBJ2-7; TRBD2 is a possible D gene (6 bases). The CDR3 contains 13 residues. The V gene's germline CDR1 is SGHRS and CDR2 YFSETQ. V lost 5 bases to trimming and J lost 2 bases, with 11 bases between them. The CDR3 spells CASSGGTTYEQYF. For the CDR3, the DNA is TGCGCCAGCAGTGGAGGGACCACCTACGAGCAGTACTTC.

In nucleotides, the CDR3 is TGTGCCATTGGCCGGGAAAGGGTACTCGGTTGGGAAGCTTTCTTT. This sequence encodes CAIGRERVLGWEAFF. The J gene is TRBJ1-1, the V gene TRBV10-3; D remains ambiguous. Trimming took 9 bases from V and 8 from J, leaving 25 bases between them. Germline V gives CDR1 ENHRY, CDR2 SYGVKD. The CDR3 is 15 residues long.